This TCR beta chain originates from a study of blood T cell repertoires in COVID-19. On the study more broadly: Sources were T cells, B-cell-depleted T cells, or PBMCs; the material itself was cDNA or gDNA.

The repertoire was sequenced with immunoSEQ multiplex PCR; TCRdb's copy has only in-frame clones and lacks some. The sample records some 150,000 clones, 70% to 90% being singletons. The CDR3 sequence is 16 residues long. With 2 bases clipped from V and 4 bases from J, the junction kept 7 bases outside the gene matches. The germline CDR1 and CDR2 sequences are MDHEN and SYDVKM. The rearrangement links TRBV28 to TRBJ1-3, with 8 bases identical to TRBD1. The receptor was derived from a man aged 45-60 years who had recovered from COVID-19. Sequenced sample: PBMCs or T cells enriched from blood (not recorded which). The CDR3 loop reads CASSLHTGGGGNTIYF. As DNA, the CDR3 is TGTGCCAGCAGTTTACACACAGGGGGGGGAGGAAACACCATATATTTT.